This TCR beta chain was sequenced for a study of shared clonotypes between healthy human individuals. Notes on the study in general: Memory subsets generally showed lower estimated richness than naive subsets. Among donors, the sharing of clonotypes was expected to be influenced by sequencing depth.

The length of the CDR3 is 16 residues. After removal of 4 bases from V and 4 bases from J, the junction contained 12 bases not matched to a gene. The germline V gene has CDR1 MDHEN and CDR2 SYDVKM. On this clone itself: No antigen is known for it.

Every subset had its genomic DNA shared out evenly among several immunoSEQ plates. Using immunoSEQ multiplex PCR, the repertoire was profiled, and TCRdb retains in-frame clones only, with some absent. Of 2 million to 2.5 million clones in the sample, 85% to 95% were seen once. The TCR was taken from a man younger than 35 in good health. Some clones in this sample may be carry-over from other donors' samples. V usage is TRBV28 and J usage is TRBJ1-1, with 7 bases fitting TRBD1. Sequencing used naive CD4+ T cells from PBMCs. The sample's subset: CD45RA+ positively selected. The CDR3 sequence: CASSSQKGAQGTEAFF. CDR3 sequence (DNA): TGTGCCAGCAGTTCCCAAAAGGGGGCTCAGGGCACTGAAGCTTTCTTT. The whole variable domain, remainder taken from reference TRBV28 and TRBJ1-1, is DVKVTQSSRYLVKRTGEKVFLECVQDMDHENMFWYRQDPGLGLRLIYFSYDVKMKEKGDIPEGYSVSREKKERFSLILESASTNQTSMYLCASSSQKGAQGTEAFFGQGTRLTVV.